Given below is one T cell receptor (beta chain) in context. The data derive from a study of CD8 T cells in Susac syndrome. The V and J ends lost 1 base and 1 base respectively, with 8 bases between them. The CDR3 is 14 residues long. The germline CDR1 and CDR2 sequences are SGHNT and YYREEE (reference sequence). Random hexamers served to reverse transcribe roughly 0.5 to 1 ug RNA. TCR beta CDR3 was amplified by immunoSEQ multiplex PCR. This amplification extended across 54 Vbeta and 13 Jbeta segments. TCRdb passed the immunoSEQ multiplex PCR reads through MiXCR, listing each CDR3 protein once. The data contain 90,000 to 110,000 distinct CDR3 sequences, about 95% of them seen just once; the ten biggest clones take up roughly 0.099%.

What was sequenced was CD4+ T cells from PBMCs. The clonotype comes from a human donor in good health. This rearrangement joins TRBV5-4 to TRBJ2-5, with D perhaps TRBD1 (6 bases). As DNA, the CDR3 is TGTGCCAGCAGCTTGCCGGACAGCCAAGAGACCCAGTACTTC. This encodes CASSLPDSQETQYF.